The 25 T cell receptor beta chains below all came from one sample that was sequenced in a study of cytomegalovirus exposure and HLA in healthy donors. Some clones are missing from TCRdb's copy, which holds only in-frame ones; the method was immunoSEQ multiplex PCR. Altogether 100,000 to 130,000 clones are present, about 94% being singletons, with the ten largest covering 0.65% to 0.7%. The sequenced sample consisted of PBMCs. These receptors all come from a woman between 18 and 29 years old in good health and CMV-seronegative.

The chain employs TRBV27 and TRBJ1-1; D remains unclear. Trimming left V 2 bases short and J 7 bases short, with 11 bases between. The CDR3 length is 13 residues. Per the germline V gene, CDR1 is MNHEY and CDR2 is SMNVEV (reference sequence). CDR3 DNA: TGTGCCAGCAGTTTAATGGGTGGGAGTGAAGCTTTCTTT. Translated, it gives CASSLMGGSEAFF.

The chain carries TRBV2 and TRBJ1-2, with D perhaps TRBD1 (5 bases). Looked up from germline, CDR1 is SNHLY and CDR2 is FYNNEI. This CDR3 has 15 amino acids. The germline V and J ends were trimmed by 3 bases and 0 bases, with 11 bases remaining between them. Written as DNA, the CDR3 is TGTGCCAGCAGTGATCAGGGCAGATCTAACTATGGCTACACCTTC. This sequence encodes CASSDQGRSNYGYTF.

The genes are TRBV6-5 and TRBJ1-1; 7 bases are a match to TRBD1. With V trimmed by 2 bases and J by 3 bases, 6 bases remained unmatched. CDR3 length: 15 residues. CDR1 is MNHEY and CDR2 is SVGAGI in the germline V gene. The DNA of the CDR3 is TGTGCCAGCAGTTACACCGCGGGACAGTACACTGAAGCTTTCTTT. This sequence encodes CASSYTAGQYTEAFF.

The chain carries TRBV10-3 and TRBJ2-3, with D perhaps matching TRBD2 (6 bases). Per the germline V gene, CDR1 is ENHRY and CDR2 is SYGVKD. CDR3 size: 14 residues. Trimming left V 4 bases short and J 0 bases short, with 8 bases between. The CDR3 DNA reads TGTGCCATCAGTGCCCGGGGGAGCACAGATACGCAGTATTTT. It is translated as CAISARGSTDTQYF.

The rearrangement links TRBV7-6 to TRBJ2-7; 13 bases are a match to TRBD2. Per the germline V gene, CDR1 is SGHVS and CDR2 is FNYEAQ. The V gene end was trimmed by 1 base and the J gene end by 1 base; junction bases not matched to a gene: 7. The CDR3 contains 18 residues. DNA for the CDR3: TGTGCCAGCAGCTTAGTCGGACTAGCGGGGGCCTCTTCCTACGAGCAGTACTTC. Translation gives CASSLVGLAGASSYEQYF.

The CDR3 reads CATRSEAGETGELFF. The CDR3 bases are TGTGCCACCAGGAGTGAAGCGGGGGAAACCGGGGAGCTGTTTTTT. The chain employs TRBV15 and TRBJ2-2; the match to TRBD2 covers 8 bases. This CDR3 spans 15 amino acids. Germline V gives CDR1 LNHNV, CDR2 YYDKDF (reference sequence). Trimming cost V 6 bases and J 5 bases; bases outside gene matches: 8.

The CDR3: CSVAQGSNQPQHF. CDR3 sequence (DNA): TGCAGCGTTGCCCAGGGGAGCAATCAGCCCCAGCATTTT. The chain joins TRBV29-1 to TRBJ1-5, with D perhaps TRBD1 (6 bases). V was shortened by 4 bases and J by 1 base, with 8 bases between the two germline ends. Germline CDR1 SQVTM, CDR2 ANQGSEA. The CDR3 runs 13 residues.

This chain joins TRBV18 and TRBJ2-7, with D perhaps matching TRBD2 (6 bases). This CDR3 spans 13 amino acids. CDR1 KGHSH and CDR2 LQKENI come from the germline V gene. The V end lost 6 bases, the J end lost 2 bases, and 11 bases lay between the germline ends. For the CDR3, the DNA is TGTGCCAGCTCGATGGAGGGTACCTACGAGCAGTACTTC. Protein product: CASSMEGTYEQYF.

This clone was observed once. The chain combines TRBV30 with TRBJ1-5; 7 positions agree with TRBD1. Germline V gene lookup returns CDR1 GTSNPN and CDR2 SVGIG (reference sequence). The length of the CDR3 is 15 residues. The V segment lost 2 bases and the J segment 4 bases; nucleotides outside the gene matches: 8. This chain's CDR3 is CAWSNRQGTNQPQHF. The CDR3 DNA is TGTGCCTGGAGTAACAGACAGGGAACAAATCAGCCCCAGCATTTT.

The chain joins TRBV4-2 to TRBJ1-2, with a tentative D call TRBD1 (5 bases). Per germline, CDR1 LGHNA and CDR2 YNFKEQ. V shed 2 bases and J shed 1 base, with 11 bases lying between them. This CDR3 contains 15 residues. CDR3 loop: CASSQPGVVNYGYTF. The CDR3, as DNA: TGTGCCAGCAGCCAACCGGGGGTTGTTAACTATGGCTACACCTTC.

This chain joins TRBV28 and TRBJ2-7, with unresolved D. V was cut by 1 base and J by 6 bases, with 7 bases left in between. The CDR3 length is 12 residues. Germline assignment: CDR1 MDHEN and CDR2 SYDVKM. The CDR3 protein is CASSLFPFEQYF. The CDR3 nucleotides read TGTGCCAGCAGTTTATTCCCCTTCGAGCAGTACTTC.

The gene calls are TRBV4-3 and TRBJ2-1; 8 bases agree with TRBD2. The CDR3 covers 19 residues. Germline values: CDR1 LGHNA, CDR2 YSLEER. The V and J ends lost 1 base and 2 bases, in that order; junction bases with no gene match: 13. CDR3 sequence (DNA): TGCGCCAGCAGCCAAGGGGTGGCGGGGGGCGGGAACCCCTACAATGAGCAGTTCTTC. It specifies CASSQGVAGGGNPYNEQFF.

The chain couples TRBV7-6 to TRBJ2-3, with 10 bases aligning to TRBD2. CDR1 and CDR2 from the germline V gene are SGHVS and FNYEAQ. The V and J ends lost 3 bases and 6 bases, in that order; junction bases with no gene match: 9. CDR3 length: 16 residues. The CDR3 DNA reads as TGTGCCAGCAGCTTTAATAGCGGGGGGCTTCCCGATACGCAGTATTTT. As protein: CASSFNSGGLPDTQYF.

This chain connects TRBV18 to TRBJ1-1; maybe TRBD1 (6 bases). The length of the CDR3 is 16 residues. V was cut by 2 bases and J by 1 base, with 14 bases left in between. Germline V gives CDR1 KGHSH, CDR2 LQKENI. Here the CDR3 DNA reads TGTGCCAGCTCACCAGGGGGGGCAGGAGGGAACACTGAAGCTTTCTTT. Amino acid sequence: CASSPGGAGGNTEAFF.

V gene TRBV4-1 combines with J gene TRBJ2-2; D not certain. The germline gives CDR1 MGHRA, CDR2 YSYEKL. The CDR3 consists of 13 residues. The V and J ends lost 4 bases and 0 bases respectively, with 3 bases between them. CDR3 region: CASSPPNTGELFF. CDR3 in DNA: TGCGCCAGCAGCCCTCCGAACACCGGGGAGCTGTTTTTT.

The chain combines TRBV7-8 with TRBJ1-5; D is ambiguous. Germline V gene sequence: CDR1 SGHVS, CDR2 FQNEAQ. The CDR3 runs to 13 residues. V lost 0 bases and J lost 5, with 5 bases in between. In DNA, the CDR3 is TGTGCCAGCAGCTTAGCTCGGGATCAGCCCCAGCATTTT. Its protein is CASSLARDQPQHF.

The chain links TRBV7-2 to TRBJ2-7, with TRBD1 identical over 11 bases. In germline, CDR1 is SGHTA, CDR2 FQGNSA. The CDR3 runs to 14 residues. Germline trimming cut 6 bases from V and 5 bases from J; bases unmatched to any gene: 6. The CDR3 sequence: CASSKDRGRDEQYF. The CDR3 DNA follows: TGTGCCAGCAGTAAGGACAGGGGGCGCGACGAGCAGTACTTC.

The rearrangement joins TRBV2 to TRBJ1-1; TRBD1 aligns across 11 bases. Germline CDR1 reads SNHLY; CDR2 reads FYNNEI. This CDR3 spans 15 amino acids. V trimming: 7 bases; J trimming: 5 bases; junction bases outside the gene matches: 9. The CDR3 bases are TGTGCCAGCAATCTAGAGGGGACAGGGGGTACTGAAGCTTTCTTT. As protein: CASNLEGTGGTEAFF.

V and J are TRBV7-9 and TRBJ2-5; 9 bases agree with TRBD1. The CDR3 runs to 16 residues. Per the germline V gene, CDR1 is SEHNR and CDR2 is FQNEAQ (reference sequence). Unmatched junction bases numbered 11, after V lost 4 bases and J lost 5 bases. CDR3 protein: CASSSHGQGWRETQYF. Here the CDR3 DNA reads TGTGCCAGCAGCTCCCACGGACAGGGGTGGAGGGAGACCCAGTACTTC.

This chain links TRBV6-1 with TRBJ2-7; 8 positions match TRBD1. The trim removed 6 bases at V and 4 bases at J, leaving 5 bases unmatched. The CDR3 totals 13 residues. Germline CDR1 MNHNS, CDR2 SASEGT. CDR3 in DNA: TGTGCCAGCAGACAGGGGGGTCGGTACGAGCAGTACTTC. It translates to CASRQGGRYEQYF.

CDR3 nucleotide sequence: TGTGCCAGCAGCTCACACCGGGACACCCGCACAGATACGCAGTATTTT. It translates to CASSSHRDTRTDTQYF. The chain couples TRBV7-2 to TRBJ2-3, with D maybe TRBD1 (6 bases). The CDR3 has 16 residues. Germline V CDR1 and CDR2: SGHTA, FQGNSA. V lost 4 bases and J 1 base, leaving 15 bases between the germline ends.

The CDR3 is CSVVPTQETQYF. The CDR3 nucleotides are TGCAGCGTTGTTCCCACTCAAGAGACCCAGTACTTC. The V gene is TRBV29-1, the J gene TRBJ2-5; D not certain. Trimming pared 4 bases from V and 2 bases from J, leaving 8 bases between. This CDR3 has 12 amino acids. The germline CDR1 and CDR2 sequences are SQVTM and ANQGSEA.

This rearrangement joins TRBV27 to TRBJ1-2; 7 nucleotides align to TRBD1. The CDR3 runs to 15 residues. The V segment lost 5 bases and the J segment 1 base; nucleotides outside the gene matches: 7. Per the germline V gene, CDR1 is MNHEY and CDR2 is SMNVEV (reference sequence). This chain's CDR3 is CASSNRQGINYGYTF. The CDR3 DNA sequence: TGTGCCAGCAGTAACCGACAGGGTATTAACTATGGCTACACCTTC.

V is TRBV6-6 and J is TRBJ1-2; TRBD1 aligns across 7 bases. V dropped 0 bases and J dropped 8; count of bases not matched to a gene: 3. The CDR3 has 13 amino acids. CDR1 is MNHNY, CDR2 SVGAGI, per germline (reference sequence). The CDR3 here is CASSYSTGRGYTF. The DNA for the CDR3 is TGTGCCAGCAGTTACTCGACAGGGAGGGGCTACACCTTC.

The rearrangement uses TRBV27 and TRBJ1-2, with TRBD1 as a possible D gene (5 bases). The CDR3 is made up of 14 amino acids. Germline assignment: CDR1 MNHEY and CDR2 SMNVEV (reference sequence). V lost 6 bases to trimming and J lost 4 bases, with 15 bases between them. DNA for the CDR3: TGTGCCAGCAGGCCAAGACAGAGCTCCTATGGCTACACCTTC. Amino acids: CASRPRQSSYGYTF.